This is a list of T cell receptor beta chains from one sample in a study of OX40 agonist ivuxolimab in advanced cancers. Profiled with immunoSEQ multiplex PCR; TCRdb holds only in-frame clones, not every one. The sample shows fewer than 30,000 clones, more than 75% of them seen only once. The specimen was CD4+ or CD8+ T cells sorted from blood, collected in a trial of the OX40 agonist ivuxolimab. These receptor sequences come from an adult with an advanced solid tumor such as melanoma, head and neck, liver or kidney cancer. CDR3s include the opening cysteine and the closing phenylalanine or tryptophan. The D gene is left open where the match is weak. Not every row has a clone size; where given, it reads once, few, many or a size class.

length | J | size | V | D | DNA | CDR3
15 | TRBJ1-2 | - | TRBV10-3 | TRBD1 | TGTGCCATCAGTGAGTTAACGGGACAGCTTGGGGGCTACACCTTC | CAISELTGQLGGYTF
15 | TRBJ2-5 | few | TRBV6-1 | TRBD2 | TGTGCCAGCAGTGAAGCGTGGGCTAGCGGGGGGACCCAGTACTTC | CASSEAWASGGTQYF
14 | TRBJ1-1 | - | TRBV4-3 | - | TGCGCCAGCAGCCCCAACCGACTGAACACTGAAGCTTTCTTT | CASSPNRLNTEAFF
15 | TRBJ1-4 | - | TRBV19 | - | TGTGCCAGTAGTGCACCAGGGTCAACTAATGAAAAACTGTTTTTT | CASSAPGSTNEKLFF
16 | TRBJ2-1 | - | TRBV5-5 | TRBD1 | TGTGCCAGCAGCTCTCGTCAGGGGGTCCACTACAATGAGCAGTTCTTC | CASSSRQGVHYNEQFF
18 | TRBJ2-7 | - | TRBV23-1 | - | TGCGCCAGCAGTCGAACCCCTGGGGGGGACAGGAGCGCCTACGAGCAGTACTTC | CASSRTPGGDRSAYEQYF
14 | TRBJ1-1 | - | TRBV7-2 | - | TGTGCCAGCAGAACCTCGGCCGGGGGCGCGGGCGCTTTCTTT | CASRTSAGGAGAFF
15 | TRBJ1-2 | - | TRBV9 | - | TGTGCCAGCAGCGTAGTAACAGGGCTTAACTATGGCTACACCTTC | CASSVVTGLNYGYTF
17 | TRBJ1-2 | - | TRBV7-9 | - | TGTGCCAGCAGCTTGATGTCAACAGGTCTTCATCTCTATGGCTACACCTTC | CASSLMSTGLHLYGYTF
13 | TRBJ1-2 | medium-sized | TRBV19 | TRBD1 | TGTGCCAGTAGCTACAGGGGGCGGCCCGGCTACACCTTC | CASSYRGRPGYTF
14 | TRBJ1-1 | few | TRBV5-6 | TRBD1 | TGTGCCAGCAGCACCCCACAGGGGGCGACTGAAGCTTTCTTT | CASSTPQGATEAFF
14 | TRBJ2-1 | - | TRBV4-1 | - | TGCGCCAGCAGCCAAGAGGGGAGACAGTTCGGGCAGTTCTTC | CASSQEGRQFGQFF
17 | TRBJ2-7 | - | TRBV5-4 | TRBD2 | TGTGCCAGCAGCCCTCGCTGGGAGGGAGCCATTCCCTACGAGCAGTACTTC | CASSPRWEGAIPYEQYF
11 | TRBJ2-3 | once | TRBV20-1 | - | TGCAGTGCTACCGGGGCAGATACGCAGTATTTT | CSATGADTQYF
16 | TRBJ2-3 | - | TRBV5-5 | TRBD1 | TGTGCCAGCAGCTTGGCCCGACAGGGAATTACAGATACGCAGTATTTT | CASSLARQGITDTQYF
15 | TRBJ2-2 | few | TRBV5-5 | - | TGTGCCAGCAGCTTGGATACTACAGGGACCGGGGAGCTGTTTTTT | CASSLDTTGTGELFF
15 | TRBJ2-7 | - | TRBV21-1 | - | TGTGCCAGCAGCTCTCAGGGGGGGAGCTCCTACGAGCAGTACTTC | CASSSQGGSSYEQYF
13 | TRBJ2-7 | - | TRBV19 | - | TGTGCCAGTAGTCAGGACCGGAGGAACGAGCAGTACTTC | CASSQDRRNEQYF
14 | TRBJ1-2 | - | TRBV27 | - | TGTGCCAGCAGTTTAGGAGGGGCTAACTATGGCTACACCTTC | CASSLGGANYGYTF
18 | TRBJ1-2 | - | TRBV30 | - | TGTGCCTGGAGTGTAATCTCTAGGGGGGAGGGGAAGAGCTATGGCTACACCTTC | CAWSVISRGEGKSYGYTF
13 | TRBJ2-7 | once | TRBV19 | - | TGTGCCAGTAGCCTGACACAGGTCGACGAGCAGTACTTC | CASSLTQVDEQYF
16 | TRBJ2-3 | - | TRBV7-6 | TRBD1 | TGTGCCAGCAGCTCCTTCGGGACAGGGCTCACAGATACGCAGTATTTT | CASSSFGTGLTDTQYF
14 | TRBJ2-7 | - | TRBV4-3 | - | TGCGCCAGCAGCCAAGATAACCTTGGCTACGAGCAGTACTTC | CASSQDNLGYEQYF
14 | TRBJ1-1 | - | TRBV4-1 | - | TGCGCCAGCAGCCAACTCAGGGTATCCACTGAAGCTTTCTTT | CASSQLRVSTEAFF
17 | TRBJ1-6 | - | TRBV4-3 | - | TGCGCCAGCAGCCAAGAAGTGGTAGGACGGGGGGATCCACCCCTCCACTTT | CASSQEVVGRGDPPLHF
14 | TRBJ1-4 | - | TRBV6-5 | TRBD1 | TGTGCCAGCAGTGCCACAGGGGCGGACGAAAAACTGTTTTTT | CASSATGADEKLFF
13 | TRBJ1-2 | - | TRBV29-1 | - | TGCAGCGCTCGGACGGCAGAGTGGTATGGCTACACCTTC | CSARTAEWYGYTF
13 | TRBJ1-1 | - | TRBV7-2 | - | TGTGCTAGCAGCCCCGGGGTTTACACTGAAGCTTTCTTT | CASSPGVYTEAFF
13 | TRBJ2-1 | - | TRBV6-4 | - | TGTGCCAGCAGTGACGGGTTCAACAATGAGCAGTTCTTC | CASSDGFNNEQFF
13 | TRBJ1-1 | few | TRBV7-9 | - | TGTGCCAGCAGCCCGCCCGGTCAGGAAAGAGCTTTCTTT | CASSPPGQERAFF
15 | TRBJ2-1 | - | TRBV5-5 | TRBD1 | TGTGCCAGCAGCTTGTGGACAGGGGGGCCCAATGAGCAGTTCTTC | CASSLWTGGPNEQFF
17 | TRBJ2-7 | - | TRBV2 | - | TGTGCCAGCAGTGAACCCGCTGAGCGGGCCTCCGAGAACGAGCAGTACTTC | CASSEPAERASENEQYF
13 | TRBJ2-7 | - | TRBV6-1 | TRBD1 | TGTGCCAGCAGAACGGACAGGGCCTACGAGCAGTACTTC | CASRTDRAYEQYF
15 | TRBJ2-1 | - | TRBV5-8 | TRBD2 | TGTGCCAGCAGCTCCGGACCGGGAGGCTACAATGAGCAGTTCTTC | CASSSGPGGYNEQFF
12 | TRBJ2-2 | - | TRBV4-1 | - | TGCGCCAGCAGCCAGAACACCGGGGAGCTGTTTTTT | CASSQNTGELFF
12 | TRBJ2-1 | - | TRBV5-4 | - | TGTGCCAGCAGCCCCTCCGGGGATGAGCAGTTCTTC | CASSPSGDEQFF
14 | TRBJ1-2 | - | TRBV19 | - | TGTGCCAGTAGTAGGGGGCAGGGTGGCTATGGCTACACCTTC | CASSRGQGGYGYTF